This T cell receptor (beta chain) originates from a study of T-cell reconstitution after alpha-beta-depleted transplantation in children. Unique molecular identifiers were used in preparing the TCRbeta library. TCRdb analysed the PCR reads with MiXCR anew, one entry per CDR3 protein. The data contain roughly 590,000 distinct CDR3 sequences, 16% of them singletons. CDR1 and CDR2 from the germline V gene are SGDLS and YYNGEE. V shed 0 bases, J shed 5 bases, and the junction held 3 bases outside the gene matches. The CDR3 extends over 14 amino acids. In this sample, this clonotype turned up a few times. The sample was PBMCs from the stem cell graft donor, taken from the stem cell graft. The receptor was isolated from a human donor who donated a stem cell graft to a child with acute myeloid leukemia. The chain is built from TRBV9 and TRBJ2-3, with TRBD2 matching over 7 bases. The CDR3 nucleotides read TGTGCCAGCAGCGTAGACGCGGGGGTAGATACGCAGTATTTT. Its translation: CASSVDAGVDTQYF.